These 17 T cell receptor beta chains were sequenced from one sample in a study of cytomegalovirus exposure and HLA in healthy donors. The PCR was carried out with 60 Vbeta primers and 13 Jbeta primers. TCRdb's copy holds only in-frame clones and misses some; the assay was immunoSEQ multiplex PCR. The data show roughly 150,000 clones, almost 80% seen once. The specimen was PBMCs. The origin of the receptors is a male donor in good health and CMV-seronegative.

V is TRBV5-6 and J is TRBJ2-3, with a weak D call TRBD1 (6 bases). Germline assignment: CDR1 SGHDT and CDR2 YYEEEE. Trimming took off 3 bases at V and 5 bases at J, with 19 bases between the two ends. The CDR3 totals 16 residues. DNA for the CDR3: TGTGCCAGCAGCTCCTTAAGGACAGTTTGGGGAGATACGCAGTATTTT. Translating gives CASSSLRTVWGDTQYF. Full variable domain (remainder filled in from reference TRBV5-6 and TRBJ2-3): DAGVTQSPTHLIKTRGQQVTLRCSPKSGHDTVSWYQQALGQGPQFIFQYYEEEERQRGNFPDRFSGHQFPNYSSELNVNALLLGDSALYLCASSSLRTVWGDTQYFGPGTRLTVL.

The chain joins TRBV5-1 to TRBJ1-6; D might be TRBD1 (5 bases). The CDR3 length is 16 residues. Trimming shortened V by 4 bases and J by 10 bases, and 21 bases separated the two germline ends. Germline assignment: CDR1 SGHRS and CDR2 YFSETQ. This CDR3 is CASSPTTTVGSSPLHF. The DNA for the CDR3 is TGCGCCAGCAGCCCTACAACGACAGTGGGGTCCTCACCCCTCCACTTT.

The DNA for the CDR3 is TGTGCCAGCAGTGATAGATACAGGGGCTCTAGCACAGATACGCAGTATTTT. It yields the protein CASSDRYRGSSTDTQYF. The chain combines TRBV6-1 with TRBJ2-3, with TRBD1 matching over 7 bases. The length of the CDR3 is 17 residues. CDR1 is MNHNS, CDR2 SASEGT, per germline. The ends lost 3 bases at V and 0 bases at J; junction bases unmatched: 9.

The J gene is TRBJ2-7, the V gene TRBV27, with D possibly matching TRBD1 (5 bases). The V end lost 6 bases, the J end lost 2 bases, and 17 bases lay between the germline ends. This CDR3 spans 15 amino acids. Germline V lookup: CDR1 MNHEY, CDR2 SMNVEV (reference sequence). As DNA, the CDR3 is TGTGCCAGCAGCCTCTCATCAGGGTTTACCTACGAGCAGTACTTC. Translation gives CASSLSSGFTYEQYF.

This clone was detected a few times. The chain recombines TRBV10-3 with TRBJ1-2; 9 nucleotides match TRBD1. Germline trimming cut 2 bases from V and 4 bases from J; bases unmatched to any gene: 2. This CDR3 region has 14 residues. Germline assignment: CDR1 ENHRY and CDR2 SYGVKD. The CDR3 is CAISEGGQGYGYTF. As DNA, the CDR3 is TGTGCCATCAGTGAGGGGGGACAGGGCTATGGCTACACCTTC.

The chain couples TRBV4-1 to TRBJ2-7, with TRBD1 as a possible D gene (6 bases). Germline lookup yields CDR1 MGHRA and CDR2 YSYEKL. V was pared by 4 bases and J by 5 bases, with 9 bases between. This CDR3 has 12 amino acids. CDR3 in DNA: TGCGCCAGCAGCCTCTCAGGGGACGAGCAGTACTTC. This translates into CASSLSGDEQYF.

The gene calls are TRBV6-5 and TRBJ2-7; perhaps TRBD1 as D (6 bases). The CDR3 totals 12 residues. Germline V CDR1 and CDR2: MNHEY, SVGAGI. Trimming pared 4 bases from V and 3 bases from J, leaving 7 bases between. The CDR3 DNA is TGTGCCAGCAGTTCGACAGGCTACGAGCAGTACTTC. Its protein product is CASSSTGYEQYF.

The chain recombines TRBV9 with TRBJ2-3, with TRBD2 identical over 13 bases. Per germline, CDR1 SGDLS and CDR2 YYNGEE. CDR3 length: 20 residues. J was trimmed by 0 bases and V by 0 bases; bases with no gene match: 10. This chain's CDR3 is CASSVGGGLAGSDSTDTQYF. In DNA, the CDR3 is TGTGCCAGCAGCGTAGGGGGGGGACTAGCGGGGTCCGATAGCACAGATACGCAGTATTTT.

The rearrangement links TRBV30 to TRBJ1-1, with 9 bases lining up with TRBD1. The CDR3 runs to 18 residues. Germline V gene sequence: CDR1 GTSNPN, CDR2 SVGIG (reference sequence). The V gene end was trimmed by 3 bases and the J gene end by 0 bases; junction bases not matched to a gene: 14. The CDR3 nucleotides read TGTGCCTGGAGAAGGAACCGGGGGGACAGGGTGTTGAACACTGAAGCTTTCTTT. It codes for CAWRRNRGDRVLNTEAFF.

This clone was observed a handful of times. CDR3 coding DNA: TGTGCCAGCAGCTTCGCCGGGACAGGACAAGGAAAACTGTTTTTT. Its translation is CASSFAGTGQGKLFF. The chain combines TRBV6-5 with TRBJ1-4, with 8 nucleotides matching TRBD1. In germline, CDR1 is MNHEY, CDR2 SVGAGI. This CDR3 has 15 amino acids. V shed 6 bases and J 10 bases; nucleotides not matched to a gene: 13.

V and J are TRBV7-3 and TRBJ2-2; the match to TRBD2 covers 10 bases. Germline V gives CDR1 SGHTA, CDR2 FQGTGA. With V trimmed by 2 bases and J by 6 bases, 6 bases remained unmatched. This CDR3 is built from 16 residues. DNA of the CDR3: TGTGCCAGCAGCTTACGGCTAGCGGGAGACGCCGGGGAGCTGTTTTTT. It yields the protein CASSLRLAGDAGELFF.

The chain carries TRBV30 and TRBJ2-5, with D maybe TRBD2 (5 bases). V shed 1 base and J shed 10 bases, with 7 bases lying between them. Germline V gene sequence: CDR1 GTSNPN, CDR2 SVGIG (reference sequence). CDR3 length equals 10 residues. The CDR3 region has the DNA TGTGCCTGGAGTGAAGGGAGCCAGTACTTC. Translation gives CAWSEGSQYF.

This clone was counted between two and nine times. The chain is built from TRBV7-9 and TRBJ2-7; 9 bases map to TRBD1. V lost 4 bases to trimming and J lost 3 bases; unmatched junction nucleotides: 1. Per germline, CDR1 SEHNR and CDR2 FQNEAQ (reference sequence). The CDR3 sequence is 13 residues long. Here the CDR3 reads CASSSTGGYEQYF. Here the CDR3 DNA reads TGTGCCAGCAGCTCGACAGGGGGCTACGAGCAGTACTTC.

As to this clone: The sample contains more than one DNA sequence encoding this CDR3. This sequence joins TRBV6-5 and TRBJ1-2; TRBD1 is a possible D gene (5 bases). The germline V and J ends were trimmed by 6 bases and 0 bases, with 14 bases remaining between them. Germline V lookup: CDR1 MNHEY, CDR2 SVGAGI. This CDR3 is built from 15 residues. CDR3 in amino acids: CASSPRQLANYGYTF. CDR3 nucleotide sequence: TGTGCCAGCAGCCCTCGACAGTTAGCTAACTATGGCTACACCTTC.

J is TRBJ1-1 and V is TRBV7-9; 7 bases are shared with TRBD1. The CDR3 loop spans 13 amino acids. In germline, CDR1 is SEHNR, CDR2 FQNEAQ (reference sequence). Trimming at V came to 2 bases and at J to 10 bases, leaving 7 bases not matched to a gene. Here the CDR3 DNA reads TGTGCCAGCAGCTTAAATTGGGCAGGGGGAGCTTTCTTT. Its protein product is CASSLNWAGGAFF.

The V call is TRBV6-5, the J call TRBJ1-3, with D unresolved. This CDR3 spans 16 amino acids. Per germline, CDR1 MNHEY and CDR2 SVGAGI. Trimming took 4 bases from V and 2 from J, leaving 15 bases between them. In DNA, the CDR3 is TGTGCCAGCAGTTTAACGGCCGGGAGTACTGGAAACACCATATATTTT. Its translation: CASSLTAGSTGNTIYF.

This clone was observed once. This chain connects TRBV12-5 to TRBJ2-7, with 9 bases lining up with TRBD1. This CDR3 region has 18 residues. J lost 2 bases, V lost 0 bases, and 11 bases had no gene match. Germline CDR1 reads LGHNT; CDR2 reads FRNRAP. The DNA of the CDR3 is TGTGCTAGTGGTTTGGTCAACCACCGACAGGGGGTTCCCTACGAGCAGTACTTC. Its translation: CASGLVNHRQGVPYEQYF.